This TCR beta chain was sequenced during a study of blood T cell repertoires in COVID-19. Study overall: There were acute and convalescent COVID-19 samples, and they came from the United States, Italy and Spain.

The CDR3 extends over 14 amino acids. The germline V gene encodes CDR1 SNHLY and CDR2 FYNNEI. V lost 7 bases to trimming and J lost 6 bases, with 18 bases between them. Original processing notes: Researchers report that nucleated cell counts were estimated from reference gene primer amplification. The data were produced by immunoSEQ multiplex PCR, yet TCRdb's version contains in-frame clones alone and is incomplete. V, J and clone size were drawn from that table, and D and trimming were deduced from the DNA. This table holds fewer than 250,000 clones, about 88% found once. The rearrangement links TRBV2 to TRBJ1-1, with a tentative D call TRBD1 (6 bases). Sequencing input: peripheral blood. The TCR was taken from a woman in her thirties or forties with acute or convalescent COVID-19. CDR3 loop: CASKGEIGIPEAFF. CDR3 in DNA: TGTGCCAGCAAGGGGGAAATCGGGATACCTGAAGCTTTCTTT.